These T cell receptor beta chains were read from a single sample in a study of CD8+ T cells in alopecia areata. Assay: immunoSEQ multiplex PCR; the TCRdb copy retains only in-frame clones and omits some. Of 150,000 to 200,000 clones in the sample, just under 65% were seen once. This specimen was CD4+ T cells sorted from blood, taken at approximately week 49, from a patient treated with tofacitinib. These receptors originate from a human donor with alopecia areata. The CDR3 runs from the conserved cysteine through the conserved F or W. The D gene is left open where the match is weak.

J gene,D gene,V gene,CDR3 protein
TRBJ1-2,TRBD1,TRBV9,CASSGEDRGLGYTF
TRBJ2-7,-,TRBV29-1,CSVLTGVSSSYEQYF
TRBJ1-4,-,TRBV30,CAWSIEATNEKLFF
TRBJ1-6,-,TRBV29-1,CSVRTAENSPLHF
TRBJ2-1,-,TRBV29-1,CSTQGYNEQFF
TRBJ2-7,-,TRBV5-6,CASREGGDTAEQYF
TRBJ2-7,TRBD1,TRBV7-8,CASSPGTGKAYEQYF
TRBJ2-1,TRBD2,TRBV7-3,CASSEPGLYNEQFF
TRBJ2-1,TRBD1,TRBV29-1,CSVTGARGRIGNEQFF
TRBJ2-1,TRBD2,TRBV7-2,CASSWGLASEQFF
TRBJ1-2,-,TRBV30,CAWSDTTYGYTF
TRBJ2-3,-,TRBV5-6,CASSDGARQDHTDTQYF
TRBJ2-3,-,TRBV29-1,CSGTVTSTDTQYF
TRBJ1-1,-,TRBV6-5,CASRNRNSNTEAFF
TRBJ1-1,-,TRBV30,CAWSLRRLPRVTEAFF
TRBJ1-2,-,TRBV30,CAWSSRAANYGYTF
TRBJ1-2,-,TRBV15,CATSRVGGGGYTF
TRBJ2-3,-,TRBV7-3,CASSLGQGRTDTQYF
TRBJ1-1,-,TRBV18,CASSRSTWDTEAFF
TRBJ2-1,-,TRBV9,CASSVAGNEQFF
TRBJ1-2,TRBD1,TRBV5-1,CASSFGSGQGGGYTF
TRBJ1-2,TRBD1,TRBV7-2,CASSPTGGNGYTF